The source of this T cell receptor beta chain is a study of T-cell memory formation after mild COVID-19 (dated by TCRdb to 2020 to 2022). At the level of the whole study: Most TCR sequence clusters were specific to one of the two donors. The cohort was made up of two young adult volunteers, one female and one male, who were previously healthy. In two donors, T-cell clones that expanded and contracted after mild COVID-19 were followed by sequencing TCRalpha and TCRbeta repertoires longitudinally. Summary of the overall study and its limitations: Some responding clones were detected in pre-infection memory, suggesting pre-existing cross-reactive memory T cells joined the SARS-CoV-2 response. From day 15 to 85, contracting clones showed balanced CD4/CD8 phenotypes, whereas a second wave of clones that expanded from day 15 to 37 leaned towards CD4+. The study included only a couple of mild cases, and larger cohorts that include severe cases with pre-infection samples were judged to be necessary. Contracting CD4+ clones were located mainly in the CM and EM memory subsets, whereas CD8+ clones were found to be enriched in EMRA. SARS-CoV-2 specificity was not confirmed for the second-wave clones peaking on day 37.

The sequencer was an Illumina NovaSeq 6000. cDNA libraries for TCRalpha and TCRbeta were prepared by 5'RACE using constant-segment primers, with sample barcodes and unique molecular identifiers added. RNA was extracted from every sample with Trizol reagent. Library amplification was performed in two PCR steps, and a second sample barcode and Illumina TruSeq adapters were introduced in the second step. Sequencing of libraries was performed on an Illumina NovaSeq with 2 x 150 bp paired-end reads. The study's own analysis went as follows. Demultiplexing of reads and collapsing into UMI-guided consensus sequences were performed with migec v1.2.7. With mixcr v2.1.11, UMI consensuses were aligned to TRA and TRB V and J templates and assembled into clonotypes. Clonotypes were classified as expanded or contracted when called significant by both edgeR and NoisET, with noise models trained on biological replicates. edgeR calls used a false discovery rate-adjusted p below 0.01 and a log2 fold-change threshold of 1. As an exploratory analysis of dynamics, PCA with hierarchical clustering was applied to max-normalized trajectories of the 1000 most abundant clonotypes. Each responding clone was given a CD4 or CD8 phenotype based on the CD4+ and CD8+ repertoires, which had been sequenced separately. TCRdb applied fastp at Q25 and MiXCR to the public reads, then kept only in-frame beta chains. Records with the same CDR3 protein are collapsed into one entry carrying the most frequent genes and DNA. What appears here as the V and J calls and clone size reflects TCRdb's work, not the paper's. This sample is represented by over 300,000 distinct CDR3 sequences; more than 20% of them were singletons. The ten top clones hold roughly a fifth of the sample.

This clonotype turned up a few times. Its antigen specificity is not known. Base qualities are not recorded, but no much larger clone differs from it by a single base. Ficoll-Paque density gradient centrifugation was used to isolate PBMCs. The specimen sequenced was PBMCs or a T cell subset sorted from them (not recorded which). The source of this sequence is a man between 18 and 35 years old who had mild COVID-19 (a few samples of this study predate the infection). The sample titles of this study are shuffled in the database, so cell type and time point are left out; the donor was told from shared clones.

The CDR3 region reads CASSDRFGYGYTF. The sequenced DNA: TGTGCCAGCAGTGACAGGTTCGGGTATGGCTACACCTTC. The chain links TRBV12-3 or TRBV12-4 with TRBJ1-2, with a weak D call of TRBD1 (6 bases match). A distance of 12 bases separates the germline ends of V and J, which lose 5 bases and 5 bases respectively. The cysteine opens and the phenylalanine closes a CDR3 of 13 amino acids. Only the CDR3 DNA stays, 39 bases, in frame from base 1.